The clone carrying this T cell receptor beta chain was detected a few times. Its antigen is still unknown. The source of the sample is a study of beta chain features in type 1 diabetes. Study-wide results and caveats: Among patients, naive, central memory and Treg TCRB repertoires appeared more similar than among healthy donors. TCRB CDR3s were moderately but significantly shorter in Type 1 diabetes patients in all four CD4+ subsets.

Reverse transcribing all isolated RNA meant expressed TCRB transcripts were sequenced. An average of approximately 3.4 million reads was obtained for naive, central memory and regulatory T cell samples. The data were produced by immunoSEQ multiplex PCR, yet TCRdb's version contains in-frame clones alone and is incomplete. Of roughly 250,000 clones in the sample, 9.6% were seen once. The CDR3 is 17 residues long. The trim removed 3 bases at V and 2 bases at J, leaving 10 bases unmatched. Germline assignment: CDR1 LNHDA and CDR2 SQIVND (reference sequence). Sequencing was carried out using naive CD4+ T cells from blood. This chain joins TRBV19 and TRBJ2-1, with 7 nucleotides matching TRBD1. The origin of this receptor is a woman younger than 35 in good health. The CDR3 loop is CASSMKDRLRAYNEQFF. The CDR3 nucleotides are TGTGCCAGTAGTATGAAGGACAGGTTACGCGCCTACAATGAGCAGTTCTTC.